Each of the 5 T cell receptor beta chains below was sequenced from the same sample in a study of OX40 agonist ivuxolimab in advanced cancers. Preparation of the library involved the immunoSEQ multiplex PCR assay. The table was pulled from immuneACCESS by TCRdb, which kept in-frame rearrangements only. Such tables lose some clones; where checked, under half of the loss comes from unresolved V genes, and the rest has no known cause. The sample table records 70,000 to 100,000 clones; approximately 90% of these occur just once. Of the sample, over 7% is held by the ten largest clones. Specimen: CD4+ or CD8+ T cells sorted from blood, collected in a trial of the OX40 agonist ivuxolimab. The receptors come from an adult with an advanced solid tumor such as melanoma, head and neck, liver or kidney cancer.

There are a few counts of this clone. V and J are TRBV30 and TRBJ1-1; the D gene is possibly TRBD1 (5 bases). Deletions cut 8 bases from V and 7 bases from J, with 20 bases between. The germline gives CDR1 GTSNPN, CDR2 SVGIG (reference sequence). This CDR3 contains 13 residues. The CDR3 DNA is TGTGCCAGCCGATGGCAGGGAATGGATGAAGCTTTCTTT. Protein: CASRWQGMDEAFF.

The V gene is TRBV19, the J gene TRBJ1-2, with D tentatively TRBD1 (6 bases). Trimming removed 5 bases at V and 6 bases at J, with 19 bases between. CDR3 length equals 15 residues. Germline V gene data show CDR1 as LNHDA and CDR2 as SQIVND (reference sequence). CDR3 bases: TGTGCCAGTAGTCCAACCGTGGGGGGCCCGAATGGCTACACCTTC. Translated, it gives CASSPTVGGPNGYTF.

This clone was counted once. V gene TRBV7-9 combines with J gene TRBJ2-7, with 9 positions matching TRBD1. The CDR3 consists of 12 residues. Germline loops: CDR1 SEHNR, CDR2 FQNEAQ (reference sequence). Trimming at V came to 8 bases and at J to 4 bases, leaving 3 bases not matched to a gene. CDR3 region: CASGTGNYEQYF. For the CDR3, the DNA is TGTGCCAGCGGGACAGGGAATTACGAGCAGTACTTC.

The genes are TRBV4-2 and TRBJ2-7; no definite D call. CDR1 LGHNA and CDR2 YNFKEQ come from the germline V gene. CDR3 length equals 11 residues. V was cut by 5 bases and J by 3 bases, with 5 bases left in between. The CDR3 is CASSGGYEQYF. The CDR3 DNA is TGTGCCAGCAGCGGCGGCTACGAGCAGTACTTC.

This chain links TRBV6-5 with TRBJ2-3; D perhaps matches TRBD2 (5 bases). CDR1 and CDR2 from the germline V gene are MNHEY and SVGAGI. The CDR3 consists of 13 residues. V was shortened by 7 bases and J by 4 bases, with 12 bases between the two germline ends. CDR3 DNA sequence: TGTGCCAGCACCCTAGCTCCGGCAGATACGCAGTATTTT. Translated: CASTLAPADTQYF.